This T cell receptor (beta chain) was sequenced for a study of shared clonotypes between healthy human individuals. Study context: Each donor contributed plates that comprised three CD4 naive, three CD4 memory, two CD8 naive and one CD8 memory. Findings and caveats of the study: When naive CD4 clonotypes were compared across several donors, 5% to 5.5% were shared. Relative to memory subsets, naive subsets generally showed larger estimated richness.

Germline V gives CDR1 SEHNR, CDR2 FQNEAQ (reference sequence). Trimming took 2 bases from V and 0 from J, leaving 5 bases between them. The CDR3 has 14 residues. As to this clone: The antigen is not known.

Some clones are missing from TCRdb's copy, which holds only in-frame ones; the method was immunoSEQ multiplex PCR. The data contain roughly 2.5 million clones, around nine tenths of them seen just once; the ten biggest clones take up over 0.12%. The rearrangement links TRBV7-9 to TRBJ1-3; D gene unclear. This TCR derives from a man younger than 35 in good health. The sequenced sample consisted of naive CD4+ T cells sorted from blood. Subset defined: CD45RA+ positively selected. The DNA for the CDR3 is TGTGCCAGCAGCTTAAACACCTCTGGAAACACCATATATTTT. Its protein product is CASSLNTSGNTIYF.